Each of the 9 T cell receptor beta chains below was sequenced from the same sample in a study of blood T cell repertoires in COVID-19. Produced via immunoSEQ multiplex PCR; TCRdb's table is partial and in-frame only. The sample has under 95,000 clones; approximately 93% are singletons. The sequencing input was peripheral blood. Receptors originate from a man over 45 with COVID-19, enrolled during active disease.

The chain recombines TRBV9 with TRBJ1-1; a possible D gene is TRBD1 (5 bases). In germline, CDR1 is SGDLS, CDR2 YYNGEE. There are 15 residues in the CDR3. Trimming took 3 bases from V and 1 from J, leaving 13 bases between them. The CDR3 nucleotides read TGTGCCAGCAGCGCAGTCTGGGGGGGGAACACTGAAGCTTTCTTT. Amino acids: CASSAVWGGNTEAFF.

The chain is built from TRBV5-1 and TRBJ2-7; D is unresolved. Trimming removed 4 bases at V and 2 bases at J, with 10 bases between. The CDR3 loop spans 13 amino acids. Germline CDR1 is SGHRS and CDR2 is YFSETQ. CDR3 sequence: CASSPSNAYEQYF. The CDR3 nucleotides read TGCGCCAGCAGCCCAAGCAACGCCTACGAGCAGTACTTC. Complete variable domain (other parts from reference TRBV5-1 and TRBJ2-7): KAGVTQTPRYLIKTRGQQVTLSCSPISGHRSVSWYQQTPGQGLQFLFEYFSETQRNKGNFPGRFSGRQFSNSRSEMNVSTLELGDSALYLCASSPSNAYEQYFGPGTRLTVT.

V is TRBV5-1 and J is TRBJ2-1, with 8 bases aligning to TRBD2. J was trimmed by 7 bases and V by 2 bases; bases with no gene match: 11. The germline V gene has CDR1 SGHRS and CDR2 YFSETQ. The length of the CDR3 is 16 residues. CDR3: CASSFTGTSSRNEQFF. DNA for the CDR3: TGCGCCAGCAGCTTTACCGGGACTAGTTCCAGAAATGAGCAGTTCTTC.

This chain joins TRBV5-1 and TRBJ2-1, with TRBD2 matching 8 bases. This CDR3 has 14 residues. CDR1 SGHRS and CDR2 YFSETQ come from the germline V gene. The junction had 2 bases not matched to a gene; V was cut back by 0 bases and J by 6 bases. In DNA, the CDR3 is TGCGCCAGCAGCTTGGCTACTAGCGGCAATGAGCAGTTCTTC. Translated, it gives CASSLATSGNEQFF.

The chain carries TRBV19 and TRBJ1-5, with D possibly TRBD1 on 5 matching bases. The CDR3 length is 15 residues. Trimming took 5 bases from V and 5 from J, leaving 16 bases between them. Germline V gene lookup returns CDR1 LNHDA and CDR2 SQIVND (reference sequence). The chain's CDR3 is CASSERGEYHQPQHF. CDR3 DNA sequence: TGTGCCAGTAGTGAGCGGGGGGAGTATCATCAGCCCCAGCATTTT.

CDR3 protein: CASSLGLVTDTQYF. DNA of the CDR3: TGTGCCAGCAGTTTGGGACTAGTCACAGATACGCAGTATTTT. The genes are TRBV6-2 or TRBV6-3 and TRBJ2-3, with 8 bases lining up with TRBD2. V shed 4 bases and J 2 bases; nucleotides not matched to a gene: 2. The CDR3 spans 14 residues. CDR1 and CDR2 (germline): MNHEY, SVGEGT.

Here the CDR3 reads CASGRDLTDTQYF. CDR3 bases: TGTGCTAGTGGCCGAGATTTGACAGATACGCAGTATTTT. V usage is TRBV12-5 and J usage is TRBJ2-3, with D uncertain. Trimming removed 6 bases from V and 3 bases from J, with 10 bases in between. The CDR3 runs to 13 residues. Per germline, CDR1 LGHNT and CDR2 FRNRAP.

The V gene is TRBV29-1, the J gene TRBJ1-1, with 8 bases matching TRBD1. The CDR3 spans 14 residues. J lost 4 bases, V lost 6 bases, and 10 bases had no gene match. CDR1 SQVTM and CDR2 ANQGSEA come from the germline V gene. The chain's CDR3 is CSVTLDRASTEAFF. CDR3 DNA: TGCAGCGTAACTTTGGACAGGGCGAGCACTGAAGCTTTCTTT.

The chain joins TRBV19 to TRBJ2-2; perhaps TRBD2 as D (6 bases). Germline V gene lookup returns CDR1 LNHDA and CDR2 SQIVND (reference sequence). V was pared by 6 bases and J by 0 bases, with 8 bases between. The CDR3 spans 14 residues. As DNA, the CDR3 is TGTGCCAGTAGCCCGGGAGCGAACACCGGGGAGCTGTTTTTT. Amino acids: CASSPGANTGELFF. Full variable domain (outside the CDR3, taken from reference TRBV19 and TRBJ2-2): DGGITQSPKYLFRKEGQNVTLSCEQNLNHDAMYWYRQDPGQGLRLIYYSQIVNDFQKGDIAEGYSVSREKKESFPLTVTSAQKNPTAFYLCASSPGANTGELFFGEGSRLTVL.